This T cell receptor beta chain stems from a study of CD8 T cells in ankylosing spondylitis. The CDR3 totals 13 residues. Trimming removed 0 bases from V and 3 bases from J, with 3 bases in between. The germline V gene encodes CDR1 LNHNV and CDR2 YYDKDF (reference sequence). Findings of the study overall: Reactive arthritis synovial fluid and blood were previously reported to contain some motif variants.

TCRdb analysed the 5' RACE reads with MiXCR anew, one entry per CDR3 protein. Here the sample spans around 250,000 distinct CDR3 sequences, roughly 32% being singletons. In this sample, this clonotype turned up a few times. No antigen is known for it. J is TRBJ1-5 and V is TRBV15; D gene uncertain. The TCR comes from a male donor with ankylosing spondylitis or in good health (not recorded which). Sequenced sample: blood, either unsorted or a sorted T cell fraction (not recorded which). In DNA form, the CDR3 reads TGTGCCACCAGCAGAGATCCCAATCAGCCCCAGCATTTT. Protein product: CATSRDPNQPQHF.